This TCR beta chain is from a study of Graves' ophthalmopathy and Graves' hyperthyroidism. In its sample, this clonotype was seen many times. The CDR3 totals 13 residues. Deletions cut 1 base from V and 3 bases from J, with 7 bases between. Germline V gene lookup returns CDR1 SGHKS and CDR2 YYEKEE (reference sequence). Amplification of TCR beta CDR3 regions used RNA transcripts. HTBI primers primed a first-round RT-PCR, and a second-round multiplex PCR followed. Via MiXCR, TCRdb re-called the multiplex PCR reads, giving one row per CDR3 protein. The sample lists about 550,000 distinct CDR3 sequences, about 35% seen once, with about 4% in the top ten.

The clonotype originates from an adult man with Graves' hyperthyroidism. The J gene is TRBJ1-1, the V gene TRBV5-5; D not certain. The specimen sequenced was peripheral blood or thyroid tissue (not recorded which). Here the CDR3 DNA reads TGTGCCAGCAGCTTGTGGACCTACACTGAAGCTTTCTTT. It specifies CASSLWTYTEAFF.